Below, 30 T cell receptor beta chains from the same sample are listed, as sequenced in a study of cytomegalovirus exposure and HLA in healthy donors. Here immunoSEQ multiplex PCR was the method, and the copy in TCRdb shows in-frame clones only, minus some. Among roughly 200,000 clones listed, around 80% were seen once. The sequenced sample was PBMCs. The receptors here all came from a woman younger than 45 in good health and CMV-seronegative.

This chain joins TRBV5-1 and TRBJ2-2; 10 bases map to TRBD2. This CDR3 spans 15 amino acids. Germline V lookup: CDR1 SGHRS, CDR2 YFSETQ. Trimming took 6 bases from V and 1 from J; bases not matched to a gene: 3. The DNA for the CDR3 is TGCGCCAGCACCAGACTAGCGGGGAACACCGGGGAGCTGTTTTTT. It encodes CASTRLAGNTGELFF.

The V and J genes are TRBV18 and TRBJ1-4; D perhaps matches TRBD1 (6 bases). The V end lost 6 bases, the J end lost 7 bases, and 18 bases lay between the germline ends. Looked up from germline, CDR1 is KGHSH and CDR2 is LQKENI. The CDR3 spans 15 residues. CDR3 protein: CASSPRQAEGEKLFF. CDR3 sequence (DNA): TGTGCCAGCTCCCCAAGACAGGCAGAAGGTGAAAAACTGTTTTTT.

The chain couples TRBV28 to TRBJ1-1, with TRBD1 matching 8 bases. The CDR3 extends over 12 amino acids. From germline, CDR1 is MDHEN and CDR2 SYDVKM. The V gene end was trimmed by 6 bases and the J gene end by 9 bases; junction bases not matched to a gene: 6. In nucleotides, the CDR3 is TGTGCCAGCAGCCCCGGGACAGGAAAAGCTTTCTTT. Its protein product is CASSPGTGKAFF.

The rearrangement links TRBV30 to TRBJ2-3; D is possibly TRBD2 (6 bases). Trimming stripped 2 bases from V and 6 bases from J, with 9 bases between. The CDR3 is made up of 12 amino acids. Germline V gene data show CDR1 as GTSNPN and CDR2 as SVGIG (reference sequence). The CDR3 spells CAWSPSGDTQYF. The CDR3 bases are TGTGCCTGGAGTCCCAGCGGGGATACGCAGTATTTT.

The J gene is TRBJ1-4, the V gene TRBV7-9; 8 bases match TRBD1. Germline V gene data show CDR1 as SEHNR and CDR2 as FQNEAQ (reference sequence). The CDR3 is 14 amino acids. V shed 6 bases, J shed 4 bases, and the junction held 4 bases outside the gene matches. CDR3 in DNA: TGTGCCAGCAGTCGAACAGGGGGTAATGAAAAACTGTTTTTT. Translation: CASSRTGGNEKLFF. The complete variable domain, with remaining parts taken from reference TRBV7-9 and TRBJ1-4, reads DTGVSQNPRHKITKRGQNVTFRCDPISEHNRLYWYRQTLGQGPEFLTYFQNEAQLEKSRLLSDRFSAERPKGSFSTLEIQRTEQGDSAMYLCASSRTGGNEKLFFGSGTQLSVL.

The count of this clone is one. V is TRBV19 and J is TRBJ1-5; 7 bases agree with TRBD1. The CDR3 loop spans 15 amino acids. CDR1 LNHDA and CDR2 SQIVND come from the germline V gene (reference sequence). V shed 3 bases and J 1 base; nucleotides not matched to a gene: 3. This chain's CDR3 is CASSIGTASNQPQHF. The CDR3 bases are TGTGCCAGTAGTATTGGGACAGCGAGCAATCAGCCCCAGCATTTT.

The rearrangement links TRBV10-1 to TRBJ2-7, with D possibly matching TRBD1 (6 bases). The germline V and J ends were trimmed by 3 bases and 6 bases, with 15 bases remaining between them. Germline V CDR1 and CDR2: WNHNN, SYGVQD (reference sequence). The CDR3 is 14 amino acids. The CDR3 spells CASSDRALGGEQYF. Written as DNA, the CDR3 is TGCGCCAGCAGTGACAGAGCTTTAGGGGGCGAGCAGTACTTC.

CDR3 sequence (DNA): TGTGCCAGCCCGGACGGGACAAACACTGAAGCTTTCTTT. Translated: CASPDGTNTEAFF. V gene TRBV6-1 combines with J gene TRBJ1-1, with a weak D call TRBD1 (6 bases). The CDR3 runs to 13 residues. Trimming left V 8 bases short and J 2 bases short, with 12 bases between. Germline V gene lookup returns CDR1 MNHNS and CDR2 SASEGT.

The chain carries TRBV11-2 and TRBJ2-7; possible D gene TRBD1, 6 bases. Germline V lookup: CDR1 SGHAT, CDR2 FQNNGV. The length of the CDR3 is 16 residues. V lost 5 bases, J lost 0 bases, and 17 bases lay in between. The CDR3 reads CASSPQQGLSSYEQYF. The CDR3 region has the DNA TGTGCCAGCAGCCCCCAACAGGGATTAAGCTCCTACGAGCAGTACTTC. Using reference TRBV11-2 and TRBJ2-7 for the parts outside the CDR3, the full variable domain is EAGVAQSPRYKIIEKRQSVAFWCNPISGHATLYWYQQILGQGPKLLIQFQNNGVVDDSQLPKDRFSAERLKGVDSTLKIQPAKLEDSAVYLCASSPQQGLSSYEQYFGPGTRLTVT.

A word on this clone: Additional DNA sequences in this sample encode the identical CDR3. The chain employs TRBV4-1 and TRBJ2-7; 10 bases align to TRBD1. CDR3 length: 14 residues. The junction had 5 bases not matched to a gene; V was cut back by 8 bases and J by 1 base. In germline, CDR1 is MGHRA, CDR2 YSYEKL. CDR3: CASSRDRGSYEQYF. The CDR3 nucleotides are TGCGCCAGCTCCCGGGACAGGGGATCCTACGAGCAGTACTTC.

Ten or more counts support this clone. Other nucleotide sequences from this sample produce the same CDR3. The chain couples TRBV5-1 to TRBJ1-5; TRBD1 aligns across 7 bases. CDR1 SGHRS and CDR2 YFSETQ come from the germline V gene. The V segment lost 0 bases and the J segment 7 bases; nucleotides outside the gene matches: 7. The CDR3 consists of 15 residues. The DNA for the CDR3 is TGCGCCAGCAGCTTGGACGGACAGGCCAACCAGCCCCAGCATTTT. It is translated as CASSLDGQANQPQHF. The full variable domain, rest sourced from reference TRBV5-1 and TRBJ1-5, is KAGVTQTPRYLIKTRGQQVTLSCSPISGHRSVSWYQQTPGQGLQFLFEYFSETQRNKGNFPGRFSGRQFSNSRSEMNVSTLELGDSALYLCASSLDGQANQPQHFGDGTRLSIL.

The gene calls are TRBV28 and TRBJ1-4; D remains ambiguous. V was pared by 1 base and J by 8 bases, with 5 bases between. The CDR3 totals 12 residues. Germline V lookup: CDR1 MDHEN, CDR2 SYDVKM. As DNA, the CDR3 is TGTGCCAGCAGTTTATCGGGAGAAAAACTGTTTTTT. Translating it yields CASSLSGEKLFF.

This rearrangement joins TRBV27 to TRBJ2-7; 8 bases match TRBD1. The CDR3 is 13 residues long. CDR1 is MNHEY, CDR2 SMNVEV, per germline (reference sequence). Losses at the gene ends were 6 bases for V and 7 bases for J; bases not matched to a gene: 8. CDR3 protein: CASRARTGQEQYF. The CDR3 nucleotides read TGTGCCAGCAGGGCTCGGACAGGGCAGGAGCAGTACTTC.

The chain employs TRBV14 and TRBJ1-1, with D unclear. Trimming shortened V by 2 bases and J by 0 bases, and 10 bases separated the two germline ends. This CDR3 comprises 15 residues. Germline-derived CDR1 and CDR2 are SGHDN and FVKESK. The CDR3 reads CASSQTRSMNTEAFF. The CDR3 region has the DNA TGTGCCAGCAGCCAAACGAGATCAATGAACACTGAAGCTTTCTTT.

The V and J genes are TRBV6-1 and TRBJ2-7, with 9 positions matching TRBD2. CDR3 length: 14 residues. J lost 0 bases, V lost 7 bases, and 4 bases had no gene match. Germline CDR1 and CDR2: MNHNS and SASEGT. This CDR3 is CASIRTSDSYEQYF. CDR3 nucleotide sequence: TGTGCCAGCATCAGGACTAGCGACTCCTACGAGCAGTACTTC.

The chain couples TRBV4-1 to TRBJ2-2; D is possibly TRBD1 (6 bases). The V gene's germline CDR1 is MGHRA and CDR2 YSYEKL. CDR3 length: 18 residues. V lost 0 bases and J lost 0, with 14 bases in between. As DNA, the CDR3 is TGCGCCAGCAGCCAAGATCTCCGGGACACTACGAACACCGGGGAGCTGTTTTTT. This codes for CASSQDLRDTTNTGELFF.

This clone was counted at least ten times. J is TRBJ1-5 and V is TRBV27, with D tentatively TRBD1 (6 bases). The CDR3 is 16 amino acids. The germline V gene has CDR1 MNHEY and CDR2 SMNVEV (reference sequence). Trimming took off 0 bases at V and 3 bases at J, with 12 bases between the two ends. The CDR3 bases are TGTGCCAGCAGTTTATCCGGGACAACCCCCAATCAGCCCCAGCATTTT. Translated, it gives CASSLSGTTPNQPQHF.

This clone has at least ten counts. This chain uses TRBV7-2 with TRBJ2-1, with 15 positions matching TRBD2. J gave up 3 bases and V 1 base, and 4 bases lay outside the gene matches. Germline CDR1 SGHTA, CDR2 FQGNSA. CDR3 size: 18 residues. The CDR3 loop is CASSLEGTSGRFYNEQFF. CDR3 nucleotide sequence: TGTGCCAGCAGCTTAGAGGGGACTAGCGGGAGGTTCTACAATGAGCAGTTCTTC.

Here the CDR3 DNA reads TGTGCCAGCAGTCCACCGGGGGGACCAGATACGCAGTATTTT. Its translation is CASSPPGGPDTQYF. The rearrangement joins TRBV27 to TRBJ2-3, with 7 bases lining up with TRBD2. The CDR3 covers 14 residues. V was clipped by 5 bases and J by 4 bases; unmatched bases: 6. The germline gives CDR1 MNHEY, CDR2 SMNVEV (reference sequence).

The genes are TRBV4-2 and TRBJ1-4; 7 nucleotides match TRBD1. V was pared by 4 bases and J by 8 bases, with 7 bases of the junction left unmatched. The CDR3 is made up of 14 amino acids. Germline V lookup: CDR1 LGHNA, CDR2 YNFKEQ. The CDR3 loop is CASSPRGEREKLFF. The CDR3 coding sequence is TGTGCCAGCAGCCCCAGGGGGGAGCGGGAAAAACTGTTTTTT.

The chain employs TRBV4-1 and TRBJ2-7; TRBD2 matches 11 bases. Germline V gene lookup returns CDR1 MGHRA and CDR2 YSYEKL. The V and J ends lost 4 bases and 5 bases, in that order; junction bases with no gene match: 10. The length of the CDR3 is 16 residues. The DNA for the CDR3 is TGCGCCAGCAGCCTATCGGGACTAGCGGCCGGGGACGAGCAGTACTTC. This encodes CASSLSGLAAGDEQYF.

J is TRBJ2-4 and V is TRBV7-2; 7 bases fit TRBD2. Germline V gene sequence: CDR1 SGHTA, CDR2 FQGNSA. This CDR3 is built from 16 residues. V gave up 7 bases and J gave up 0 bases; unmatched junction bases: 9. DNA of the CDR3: TGTGCCAGCACCTCCCGGGGGGTCCTAGCCAAAAACATTCAGTACTTC. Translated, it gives CASTSRGVLAKNIQYF.

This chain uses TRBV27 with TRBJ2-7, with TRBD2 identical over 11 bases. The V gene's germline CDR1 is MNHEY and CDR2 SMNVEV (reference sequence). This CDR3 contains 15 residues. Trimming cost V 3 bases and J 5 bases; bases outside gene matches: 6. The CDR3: CASSFLAGGADEQYF. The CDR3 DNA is TGTGCCAGCAGTTTTTTAGCGGGAGGGGCCGACGAGCAGTACTTC.

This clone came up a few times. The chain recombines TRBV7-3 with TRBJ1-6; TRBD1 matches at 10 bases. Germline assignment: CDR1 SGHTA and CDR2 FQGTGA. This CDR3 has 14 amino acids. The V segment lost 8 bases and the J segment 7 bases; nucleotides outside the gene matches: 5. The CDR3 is CASRQGQGNSPLHF. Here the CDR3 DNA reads TGTGCCAGCCGGCAGGGACAGGGGAATTCACCCCTCCACTTT.

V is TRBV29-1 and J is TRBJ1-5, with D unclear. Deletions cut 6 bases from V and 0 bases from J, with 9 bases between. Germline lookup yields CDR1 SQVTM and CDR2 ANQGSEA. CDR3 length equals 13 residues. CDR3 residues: CSVRSNSNQPQHF. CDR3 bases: TGCAGCGTCCGGTCCAATAGCAATCAGCCCCAGCATTTT. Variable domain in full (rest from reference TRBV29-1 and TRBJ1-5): SAVISQKPSRDICQRGTSLTIQCQVDSQVTMMFWYRQQPGQSLTLIATANQGSEATYESGFVIDKFPISRPNLTFSTLTVSNMSPEDSSIYLCSVRSNSNQPQHFGDGTRLSIL.

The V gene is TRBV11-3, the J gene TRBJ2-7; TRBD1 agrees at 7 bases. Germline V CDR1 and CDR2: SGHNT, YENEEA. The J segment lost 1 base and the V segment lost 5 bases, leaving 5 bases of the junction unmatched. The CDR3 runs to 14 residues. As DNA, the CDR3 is TGTGCCAGCAGCGAGACAGGGAAATCCTACGAGCAGTACTTC. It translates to CASSETGKSYEQYF.

The CDR3 sequence: CASSVGVGTGNTEAFF. The CDR3 DNA follows: TGTGCCAGCAGCGTAGGAGTAGGGACAGGGAACACTGAAGCTTTCTTT. This chain connects TRBV9 to TRBJ1-1, with 8 bases identical to TRBD1. The junction had 5 bases not matched to a gene; V was cut back by 0 bases and J by 1 base. This CDR3 has 16 residues. Germline CDR1 SGDLS, CDR2 YYNGEE.

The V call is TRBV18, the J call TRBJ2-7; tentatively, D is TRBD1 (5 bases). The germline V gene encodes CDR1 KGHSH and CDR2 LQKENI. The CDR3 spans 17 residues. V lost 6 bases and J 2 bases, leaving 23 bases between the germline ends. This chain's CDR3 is CASSRAASGFYTYEQYF. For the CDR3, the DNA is TGTGCCAGCTCCCGGGCTGCGTCAGGGTTTTATACCTACGAGCAGTACTTC.

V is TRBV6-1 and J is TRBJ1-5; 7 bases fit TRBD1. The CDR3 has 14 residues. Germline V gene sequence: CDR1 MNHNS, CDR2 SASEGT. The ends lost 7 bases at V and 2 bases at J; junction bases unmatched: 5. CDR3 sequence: CASTWDRGNQPQHF. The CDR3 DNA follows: TGTGCCAGCACTTGGGACAGAGGCAATCAGCCCCAGCATTTT.

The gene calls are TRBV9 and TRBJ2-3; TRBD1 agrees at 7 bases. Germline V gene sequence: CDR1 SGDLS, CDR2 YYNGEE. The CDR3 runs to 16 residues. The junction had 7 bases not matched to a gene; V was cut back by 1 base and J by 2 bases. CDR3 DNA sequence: TGTGCCAGCAGCGTACAGGGGGTTCCTTACACAGATACGCAGTATTTT. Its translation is CASSVQGVPYTDTQYF.